A single sample gave rise to the 10 T cell receptor beta chains below, sequenced in a study of cytomegalovirus exposure and HLA in healthy donors. The PCR made use of 60 Vbeta and 13 Jbeta primers. The method was immunoSEQ multiplex PCR; TCRdb's version includes in-frame clones alone and lacks a portion of them. The repertoire has approximately 170,000 clones, around 80% of them found once; the top ten carry 6.5% to 9%. Sequenced sample: PBMCs. The receptors were sampled from a woman in her thirties or forties in good health and CMV-seropositive.

V gene TRBV6-1 combines with J gene TRBJ1-2; no firm D call. Trimming took off 7 bases at V and 8 bases at J, with 11 bases between the two ends. Germline-derived CDR1 and CDR2 are MNHNS and SASEGT. The CDR3 spans 11 residues. As DNA, the CDR3 is TGTGCCAGCAAGAGAGTTTCCGGCTACACCTTC. Translated, it gives CASKRVSGYTF.

This chain uses TRBV28 with TRBJ2-7; D may be TRBD2 (6 bases). The ends were cut back, 6 bases at V and 6 bases at J, with 9 bases in the middle. This CDR3 has 11 residues. From germline, CDR1 is MDHEN and CDR2 SYDVKM. The CDR3 coding sequence is TGTGCCAGCAGGGGACTGCTCGAGCAGTACTTC. Translated, it gives CASRGLLEQYF.

CDR3 in DNA: TGTGCCAGCAGCTTTTCCCTCGCTAACTATGGCTACACCTTC. Translated, it gives CASSFSLANYGYTF. The rearrangement joins TRBV7-9 to TRBJ1-2; D remains ambiguous. Germline V gene sequence: CDR1 SEHNR, CDR2 FQNEAQ (reference sequence). This CDR3 spans 14 amino acids. V was clipped by 3 bases and J by 0 bases, with 8 bases between them.

There are a few counts of this clone. The CDR3 sequence: CASSLVSSPYEQYF. CDR3 in DNA: TGTGCCAGCAGCTTGGTTTCGTCCCCCTACGAGCAGTACTTC. V gene TRBV5-6 combines with J gene TRBJ2-7; D call uncertain. V was pared by 0 bases and J by 2 bases, with 9 bases between. Germline CDR1 is SGHDT and CDR2 is YYEEEE. The CDR3 loop spans 14 amino acids. Together with reference TRBV5-6 and TRBJ2-7, the CDR3 gives the full variable domain: DAGVTQSPTHLIKTRGQQVTLRCSPKSGHDTVSWYQQALGQGPQFIFQYYEEEERQRGNFPDRFSGHQFPNYSSELNVNALLLGDSALYLCASSLVSSPYEQYFGPGTRLTVT.

This clone was observed once. This chain links TRBV5-8 with TRBJ2-1; 10 bases map to TRBD2. The J segment lost 3 bases and the V segment lost 9 bases, leaving 9 bases of the junction unmatched. Germline CDR1 reads SGHTS; CDR2 reads YDEGEE. The CDR3 spans 15 residues. The chain's CDR3 is CANEKTSGFYNEQFF. Written as DNA, the CDR3 is TGTGCCAATGAGAAGACTAGCGGGTTCTACAATGAGCAGTTCTTC.

The chain employs TRBV30 and TRBJ2-1, with a tentative D call TRBD1 (6 bases). Between the trimmed V and J ends, which lost 4 bases and 0 bases, there was a span of 16 bases. Germline V CDR1 and CDR2: GTSNPN, SVGIG (reference sequence). The CDR3 length is 16 residues. This chain's CDR3 is CAWNNPRGSSYNEQFF. For the CDR3, the DNA is TGTGCCTGGAACAACCCAAGGGGGAGCTCCTACAATGAGCAGTTCTTC. Filled out from reference TRBV30 and TRBJ2-1, the complete variable domain reads SQTIHQWPATLVQPVGSPLSLECTVEGTSNPNLYWYRQAAGRGLQLLFYSVGIGQISSEVPQNLSASRPQDRQFILSSKKLLLSDSGFYLCAWNNPRGSSYNEQFFGPGTRLTVL.

The genes are TRBV19 and TRBJ1-4; D is undetermined. The CDR3 length is 12 residues. CDR1 is LNHDA and CDR2 is SQIVND in the germline V gene (reference sequence). V lost 4 bases, J lost 10 bases, and 10 bases lay in between. In nucleotides, the CDR3 is TGTGCCAGTAGTAATAGGGCGGGAAAACTGTTTTTT. This gives the protein CASSNRAGKLFF.

The chain combines TRBV19 with TRBJ2-6; a weak D match, TRBD1 (7 bases). The CDR3 covers 16 residues. Germline loops: CDR1 LNHDA, CDR2 SQIVND (reference sequence). With 6 bases removed from V and 10 bases from J, the gap between germline ends came to 22 bases. The CDR3: CASSLGGGALLNVLTF. CDR3 DNA sequence: TGTGCCAGTAGCCTTGGAGGGGGCGCCTTATTAAACGTCCTGACTTTC. Variable domain in full (rest from reference TRBV19 and TRBJ2-6): DGGITQSPKYLFRKEGQNVTLSCEQNLNHDAMYWYRQDPGQGLRLIYYSQIVNDFQKGDIAEGYSVSREKKESFPLTVTSAQKNPTAFYLCASSLGGGALLNVLTFGAGSRLTVL.

Of note for this clone: This sample also contains other DNA sequences that code for the same CDR3. The chain has TRBV25-1 and TRBJ1-1, with a possible D match to TRBD1 (6 bases). The length of the CDR3 is 14 residues. V was clipped by 1 base and J by 1 base, with 7 bases between them. The germline gives CDR1 MGHDK, CDR2 SYGVNS. The CDR3 coding sequence is TGTGCCAGCAGTGAATGGGGACAGAACACTGAAGCTTTCTTT. This sequence encodes CASSEWGQNTEAFF.

V gene TRBV28 combines with J gene TRBJ1-2; 10 bases are a match to TRBD1. Germline V gives CDR1 MDHEN, CDR2 SYDVKM. Germline trimming cut 1 base from V and 4 bases from J; bases unmatched to any gene: 6. The CDR3 has 16 amino acids. In nucleotides, the CDR3 is TGTGCCAGCAGTTTATCGGGGACAGGGGAAGCCTATGGCTACACCTTC. Protein: CASSLSGTGEAYGYTF.